Following are 6 T cell receptor beta chains from one sample sequenced in a study of early T cells in non-severe SARS-CoV-2 infection. TCRdb recomputed calls from the 5' RACE reads with MiXCR, one row per CDR3 protein. The repertoire holds roughly 120,000 distinct CDR3 sequences, with more than 13% as singletons. The sequenced material came from whole blood. The receptors shown here come from an adult who was a healthcare worker with PCR-confirmed SARS-CoV-2 infection or an uninfected control (not recorded which).

The rearrangement links TRBV20-1 to TRBJ1-4; no clear D. This CDR3 comprises 12 residues. Trimming pared 0 bases from V and 8 bases from J, leaving 7 bases between. Germline CDR1 reads DFQATT; CDR2 reads SNEGSKA (reference sequence). CDR3 DNA sequence: TGCAGTGCTAGAGAAGCGAGCGAAAAACTGTTTTTT. This encodes CSAREASEKLFF.

The CDR3 DNA sequence: TGCGCCAGCAGCTTGGCCGGGGGATCGTATGGAAACACCATATATTTT. This encodes CASSLAGGSYGNTIYF. This sequence joins TRBV5-1 and TRBJ1-3, with D perhaps matching TRBD1 (5 bases). The CDR3 runs to 16 residues. Germline V gene sequence: CDR1 SGHRS, CDR2 YFSETQ. The ends were cut back, 0 bases at V and 3 bases at J, with 13 bases in the middle.

The DNA of the CDR3 is TGTGCCAGCAGCCAGCTGGTTTGGGCTGGAAACACCATATATTTT. Protein sequence: CASSQLVWAGNTIYF. The chain links TRBV7-2 to TRBJ1-3; D remains ambiguous. The germline V and J ends were trimmed by 5 bases and 2 bases, with 13 bases remaining between them. This CDR3 has 15 residues. From germline, CDR1 is SGHTA and CDR2 FQGNSA.

V and J are TRBV30 and TRBJ2-2; tentatively, D is TRBD1 or TRBD2 (5 bases each). Germline CDR1 reads GTSNPN; CDR2 reads SVGIG (reference sequence). The V end was cut by 2 bases, the J end by 11 bases, with 21 bases between. This CDR3 region has 15 residues. The CDR3 DNA reads as TGTGCCTGGAGTCACCCGGGACCTGCTTTTATTGAGCTGTTTTTT. Translated, it gives CAWSHPGPAFIELFF.

This clonotype was seen a handful of times. The chain links TRBV18 to TRBJ1-2; unclear D gene. The V end was cut by 6 bases, the J end by 7 bases, with 21 bases between. The length of the CDR3 is 15 residues. CDR1 KGHSH and CDR2 LQKENI come from the germline V gene. The CDR3 DNA reads as TGTGCCAGCTCCGTCATCTCGCAGACGGTGCGTGGCTACACCTTC. Its protein product is CASSVISQTVRGYTF. The entire variable domain, with the rest obtained from reference TRBV18 and TRBJ1-2, is as follows: NAGVMQNPRHLVRRRGQEARLRCSPMKGHSHVYWYRQLPEEGLKFMVYLQKENIIDESGMPKERFSAEFPKEGPSILRIQQVVRGDSAAYFCASSVISQTVRGYTFGSGTRLTVV.

This clonotype occurred a few times. The chain recombines TRBV29-1 with TRBJ2-2; TRBD2 matches at 13 bases. The germline CDR1 and CDR2 sequences are SQVTM and ANQGSEA. With V trimmed by 5 bases and J by 6 bases, 3 bases remained unmatched. This CDR3 spans 14 amino acids. The chain's CDR3 is CSVPTSGGAGELFF. The CDR3 bases are TGCAGCGTTCCCACTAGCGGGGGGGCCGGGGAGCTGTTTTTT.